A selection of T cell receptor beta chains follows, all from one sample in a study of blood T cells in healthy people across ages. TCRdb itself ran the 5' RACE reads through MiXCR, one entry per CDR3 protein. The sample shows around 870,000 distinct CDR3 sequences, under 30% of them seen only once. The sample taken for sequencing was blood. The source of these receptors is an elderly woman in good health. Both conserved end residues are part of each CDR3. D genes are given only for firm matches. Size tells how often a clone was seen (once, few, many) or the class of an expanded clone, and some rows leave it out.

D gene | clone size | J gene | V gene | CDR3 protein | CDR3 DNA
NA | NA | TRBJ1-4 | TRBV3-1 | CASSQYLENEKLFF | TGTGCCAGCAGCCAATATTTGGAAAATGAAAAACTGTTTTTT
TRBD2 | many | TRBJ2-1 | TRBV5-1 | CASSGTSMSSYNEQFF | TGCGCCAGCAGCGGGACTAGCATGAGCTCCTACAATGAGCAGTTCTTC
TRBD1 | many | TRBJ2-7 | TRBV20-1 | CSAYAGTASTNEQYF | TGCAGTGCTTATGCCGGGACAGCCTCTACGAACGAGCAGTACTTC
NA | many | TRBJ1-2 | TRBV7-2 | CASTLTGNYGYTF | TGTGCCAGCACCCTAACAGGGAACTATGGCTACACCTTC
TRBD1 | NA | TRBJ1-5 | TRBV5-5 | CASSFTDRDSNQPQHF | TGTGCCAGCAGCTTTACGGACAGGGATAGCAATCAGCCCCAGCATTTT
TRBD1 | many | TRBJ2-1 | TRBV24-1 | CATSDPGTGGGEQFF | TGTGCCACCAGTGACCCCGGGACAGGGGGCGGTGAGCAGTTCTTC
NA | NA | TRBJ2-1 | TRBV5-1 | CASSWAPGQHEQFF | TGCGCCAGCAGCTGGGCCCCGGGTCAGCATGAGCAGTTCTTC
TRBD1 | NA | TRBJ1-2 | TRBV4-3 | CASSPGQEDYGYTF | TGCGCCAGCAGCCCCGGACAGGAGGACTATGGCTACACCTTC
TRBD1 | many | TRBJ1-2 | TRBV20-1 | CSARDPGQPYGYTF | TGCAGTGCTAGAGATCCGGGACAGCCCTATGGCTACACCTTC
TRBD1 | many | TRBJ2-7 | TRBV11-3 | CASSLEGTGLYEQYF | TGTGCCAGCAGCTTAGAAGGGACAGGGCTCTACGAGCAGTACTTC
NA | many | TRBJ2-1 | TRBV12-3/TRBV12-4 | CASSPERGTSQFF | TGTGCCAGCAGCCCCGAAAGAGGGACTTCACAGTTCTTC
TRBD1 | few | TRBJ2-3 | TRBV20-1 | CSARGTGEVTDTQYF | TGCAGTGCTAGAGGGACAGGGGAGGTGACAGATACGCAGTATTTT
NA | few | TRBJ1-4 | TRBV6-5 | CASSYSTGRGAITNEKLFF | TGTGCCAGCAGTTACTCGACTGGTCGAGGGGCGATAACTAATGAAAAACTGTTTTTT
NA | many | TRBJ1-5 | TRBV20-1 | CSARQGRRDQPQHF | TGCAGTGCTAGACAGGGGCGAAGAGATCAGCCCCAGCATTTT
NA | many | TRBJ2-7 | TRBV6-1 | CASSELGYGQYF | TGTGCCAGCAGTGAATTAGGGTACGGGCAGTACTTC
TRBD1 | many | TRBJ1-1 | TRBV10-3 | CAISSGGGTGSMNTEAFF | TGTGCCATCAGCTCCGGGGGGGGGACAGGGTCCATGAACACTGAAGCTTTCTTT
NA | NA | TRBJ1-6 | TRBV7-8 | CASSSRLGGNSPLHF | TGTGCCAGCAGCTCCCGTTTGGGGGGAAATTCACCCCTCCACTTT
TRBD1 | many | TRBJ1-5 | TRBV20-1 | CSAIDRGHQPQHF | TGCAGTGCTATAGACAGGGGGCATCAGCCCCAGCATTTT
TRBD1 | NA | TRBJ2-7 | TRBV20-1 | CSARRTGGGYEQYF | TGCAGTGCTAGACGGACAGGGGGCGGGTACGAGCAGTACTTC
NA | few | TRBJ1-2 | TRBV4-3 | CASSQDMRDHYGYTF | TGCGCCAGCAGCCAAGATATGAGGGATCACTATGGCTACACCTTC
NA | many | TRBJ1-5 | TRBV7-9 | CASSLDGFHQPQHF | TGTGCCAGCAGCTTAGATGGGTTTCATCAGCCCCAGCATTTT
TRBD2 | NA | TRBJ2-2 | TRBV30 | CAWNKLAGDTGELFF | TGTGCCTGGAACAAGCTAGCGGGGGACACCGGGGAGCTGTTTTTT
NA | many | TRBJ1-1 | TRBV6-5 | CASSLYRGPNTEAFF | TGTGCCAGCAGCCTTTACCGGGGCCCGAACACTGAAGCTTTCTTT
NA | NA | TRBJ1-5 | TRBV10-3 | CAISPGGNQGNQPQHF | TGTGCCATCAGCCCGGGAGGGAACCAAGGCAATCAGCCCCAGCATTTT
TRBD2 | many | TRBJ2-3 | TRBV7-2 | CASRKTSGVADTQYF | TGTGCCAGCAGAAAAACTAGCGGGGTAGCAGATACGCAGTATTTT
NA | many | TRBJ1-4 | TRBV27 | CASSFSGAEKLFF | TGTGCCAGCAGTTTTTCGGGGGCTGAAAAACTGTTTTTT
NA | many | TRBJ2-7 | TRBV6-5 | CASRRQSNSYEQYF | TGTGCCAGCAGGAGACAGTCCAATTCCTACGAGCAGTACTTC
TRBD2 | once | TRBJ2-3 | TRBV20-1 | CSARRAGGTDTQYF | TGCAGTGCTAGAAGAGCGGGGGGGACAGATACGCAGTATTTT
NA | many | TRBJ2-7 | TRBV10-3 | CAISGPQAEQYF | TGTGCCATCAGTGGGCCTCAGGCCGAGCAGTACTTC
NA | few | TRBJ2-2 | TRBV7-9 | CASSLVPGVSGTGELFF | TGTGCCAGCAGCTTAGTTCCTGGGGTCTCCGGCACCGGGGAGCTGTTTTTT
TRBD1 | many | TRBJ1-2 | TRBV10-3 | CAISESGQARDYGYTF | TGTGCCATCAGTGAGTCGGGACAGGCTCGTGACTATGGCTACACCTTC
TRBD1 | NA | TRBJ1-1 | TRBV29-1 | CSAGLTGYAFF | TGCAGCGCCGGCCTGACAGGGTACGCTTTCTTT
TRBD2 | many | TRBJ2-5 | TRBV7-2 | CASSPWTSGGVQETQYF | TGTGCCAGCAGCCCATGGACTAGCGGGGGGGTCCAAGAGACCCAGTACTTC
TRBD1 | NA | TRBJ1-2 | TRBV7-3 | CASSPLTNKGQGNYGYTF | TGTGCCAGCAGCCCCCTAACCAACAAGGGACAGGGTAACTATGGCTACACCTTC
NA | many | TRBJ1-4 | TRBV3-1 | CASSRADSNEKLFF | TGTGCCAGCAGCCGAGCCGACAGTAATGAAAAACTGTTTTTT
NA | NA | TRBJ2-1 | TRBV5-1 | CVSSLEGVGQFF | TGCGTCAGCAGCTTGGAAGGGGTGGGGCAGTTCTTC
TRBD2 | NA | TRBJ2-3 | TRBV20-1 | CSARDFASGNTDTQYF | TGCAGTGCTAGAGATTTCGCTAGCGGGAACACAGATACGCAGTATTTT
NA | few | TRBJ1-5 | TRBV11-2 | CASSLGRVRDQPQHF | TGTGCCAGCAGCTTAGGGCGGGTCAGGGATCAGCCCCAGCATTTT
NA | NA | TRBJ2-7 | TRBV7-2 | CASSLHRGGVTGNEQYF | TGTGCCAGCAGCTTACATAGGGGGGGGGTGACCGGTAACGAGCAGTACTTC